These 6 T cell receptor beta chains originate from one sample sequenced in a study of blood T cell repertoires in COVID-19. Some clones are missing from TCRdb's copy, which holds only in-frame ones; the method was immunoSEQ multiplex PCR. The sample includes fewer than 200,000 clones, about 90% of them seen just once. Sequenced sample: peripheral blood. The receptors here all came from a man aged 35 to 55 with active or convalescent COVID-19.

The CDR3 loop is CASSHGGTLVYNEQFF. CDR3 coding DNA: TGTGCCAGCAGCCATGGAGGGACGCTGGTCTACAATGAGCAGTTCTTC. The rearrangement links TRBV3-1 (or the pseudogene TRBV3-2) to TRBJ2-1; D is perhaps TRBD2 (6 bases). Trimming cost V 3 bases and J 3 bases, with 15 bases left between them. The CDR3 extends over 16 amino acids. CDR1 and CDR2 from the germline V gene are LGHDT and YNNKEL (reference sequence).

The chain carries TRBV7-6 and TRBJ1-1; D remains ambiguous. This CDR3 contains 13 residues. The germline V and J ends were trimmed by 5 bases and 3 bases, with 10 bases remaining between them. CDR1 SGHVS and CDR2 FNYEAQ come from the germline V gene. The CDR3 nucleotides are TGTGCCAGCAGCCCGCACTTGGACACTGAAGCTTTCTTT. This translates into CASSPHLDTEAFF.

J is TRBJ1-6 and V is TRBV30; tentative D call: TRBD1 (5 bases). Trimming took 0 bases from V and 10 from J, leaving 13 bases between them. Germline V gene data show CDR1 as GTSNPN and CDR2 as SVGIG (reference sequence). The CDR3 length is 14 residues. CDR3 nucleotides: TGTGCCTGGAGTGTGATGGGGGGGGTATCACCCCTCCACTTT. Translated: CAWSVMGGVSPLHF. Full variable domain (missing parts from reference TRBV30 and TRBJ1-6): SQTIHQWPATLVQPVGSPLSLECTVEGTSNPNLYWYRQAAGRGLQLLFYSVGIGQISSEVPQNLSASRPQDRQFILSSKKLLLSDSGFYLCAWSVMGGVSPLHFGNGTRLTVT.

The CDR3 DNA reads TGCGCCAGCAGTCCTTCAGGGAACACTGAAGCTTTCTTT. This translates into CASSPSGNTEAFF. The chain uses TRBV4-1 and TRBJ1-1; D unresolved. The ends were cut back, 6 bases at V and 1 base at J, with 9 bases in the middle. Germline CDR1 and CDR2: MGHRA and YSYEKL. The CDR3 has 13 residues.

V gene TRBV6-5 combines with J gene TRBJ1-6, with 7 positions matching TRBD1. V lost 5 bases to trimming and J lost 10 bases; unmatched junction nucleotides: 8. This CDR3 contains 14 residues. Germline loops: CDR1 MNHEY, CDR2 SVGAGI. DNA for the CDR3: TGTGCCAGCAGTCCTCGACAGGGAGCCTCACCCCTCCACTTT. Translation: CASSPRQGASPLHF.

J is TRBJ1-3 and V is TRBV5-1, with 9 positions matching TRBD1. V shed 1 base, J shed 3 bases, and the junction held 2 bases outside the gene matches. In germline, CDR1 is SGHRS, CDR2 YFSETQ. The CDR3 runs to 15 residues. CDR3 in amino acids: CASSLTGGSGNTIYF. The CDR3 bases are TGCGCCAGCAGCTTGACAGGGGGCAGTGGAAACACCATATATTTT.